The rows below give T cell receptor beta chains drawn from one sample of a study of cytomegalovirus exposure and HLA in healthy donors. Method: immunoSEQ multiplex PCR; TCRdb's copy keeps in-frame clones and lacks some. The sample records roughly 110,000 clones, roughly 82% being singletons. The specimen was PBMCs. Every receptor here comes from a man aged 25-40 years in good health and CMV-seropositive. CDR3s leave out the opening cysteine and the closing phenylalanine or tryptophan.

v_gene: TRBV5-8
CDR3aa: ASSLPWRAYEQY

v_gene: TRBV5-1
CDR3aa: ASSIGQGREKLF

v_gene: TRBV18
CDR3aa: ASSPNGQGARGYT

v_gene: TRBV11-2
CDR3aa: ASSLAGGHWKGTGNTIY

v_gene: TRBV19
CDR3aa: ASSIIGSSYEQY

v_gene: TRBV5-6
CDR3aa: ASSLRPRGEQF

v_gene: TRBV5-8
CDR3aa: ASSMGTSGGAGETQY

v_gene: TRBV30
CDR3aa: AWIRGGGRGEQY

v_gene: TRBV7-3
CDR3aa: ASSLGERGGKGQF

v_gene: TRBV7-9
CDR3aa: ASSRAVGRGLPQGQY

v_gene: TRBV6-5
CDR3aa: ASTYRGAYEQY

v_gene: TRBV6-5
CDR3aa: ASSYSGGKVNTEAF

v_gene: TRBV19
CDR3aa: ASRTGQARSGANVLT

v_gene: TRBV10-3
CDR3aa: ASRQGLGQPQH

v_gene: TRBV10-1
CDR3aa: ASSDGFSYEQY

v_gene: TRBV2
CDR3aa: ASSPGTGSQPQH

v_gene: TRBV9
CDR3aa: ASSVGTGDFNQPQH

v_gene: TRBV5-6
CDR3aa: ASTIPGSGNYGYT

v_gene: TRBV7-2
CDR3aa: ASSTQGDHQPQH

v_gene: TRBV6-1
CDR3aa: ASSEYRGSYEQY

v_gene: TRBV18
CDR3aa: ASSPPTGQGTGEQY

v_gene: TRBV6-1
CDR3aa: ASRSKDSLYEQY

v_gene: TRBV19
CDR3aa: ASSLRTSGENTQY

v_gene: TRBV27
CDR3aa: ASRTGGATGYGYT

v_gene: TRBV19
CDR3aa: ASSSPGQGTDTQY

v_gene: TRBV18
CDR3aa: ASSPPTGEGEGYT

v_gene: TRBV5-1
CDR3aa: ASSLVGGGVYNEQF

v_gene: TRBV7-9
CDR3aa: ASSKTRGPRKLF

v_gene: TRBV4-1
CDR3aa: ASSKAGGGAF

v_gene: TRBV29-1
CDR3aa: SVADSTGSSYEQY

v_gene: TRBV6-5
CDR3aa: ASSYSVPGGEKLF

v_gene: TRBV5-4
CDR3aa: ASSGRDRAAGGIYEQY

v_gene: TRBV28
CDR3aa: ASSLSGQSDTYEQY

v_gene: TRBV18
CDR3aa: ASSFGTSGGHYEQY